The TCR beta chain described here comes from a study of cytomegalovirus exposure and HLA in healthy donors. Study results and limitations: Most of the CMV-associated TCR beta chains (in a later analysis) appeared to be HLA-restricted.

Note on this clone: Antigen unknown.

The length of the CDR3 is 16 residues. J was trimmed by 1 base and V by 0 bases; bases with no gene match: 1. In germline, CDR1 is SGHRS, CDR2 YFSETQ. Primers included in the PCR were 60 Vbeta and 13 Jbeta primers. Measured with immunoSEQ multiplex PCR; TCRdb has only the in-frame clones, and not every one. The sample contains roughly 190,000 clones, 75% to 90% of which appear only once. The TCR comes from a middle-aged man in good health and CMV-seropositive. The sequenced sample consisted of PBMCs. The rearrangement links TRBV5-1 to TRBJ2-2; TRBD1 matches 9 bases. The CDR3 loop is CASSLGGQGNTGELFF. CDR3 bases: TGCGCCAGCAGCTTGGGGGGACAGGGGAACACCGGGGAGCTGTTTTTT.